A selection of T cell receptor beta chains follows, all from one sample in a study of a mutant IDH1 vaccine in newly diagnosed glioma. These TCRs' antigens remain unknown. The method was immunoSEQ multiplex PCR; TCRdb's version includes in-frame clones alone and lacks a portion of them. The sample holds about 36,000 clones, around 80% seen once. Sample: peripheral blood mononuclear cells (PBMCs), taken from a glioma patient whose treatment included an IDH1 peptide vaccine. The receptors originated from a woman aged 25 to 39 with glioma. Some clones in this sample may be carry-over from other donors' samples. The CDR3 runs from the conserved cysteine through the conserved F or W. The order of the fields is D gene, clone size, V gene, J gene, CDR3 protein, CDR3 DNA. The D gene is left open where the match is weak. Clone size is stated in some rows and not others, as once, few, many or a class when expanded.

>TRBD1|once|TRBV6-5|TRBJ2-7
CASSYSGQGLPYEQYF
TGTGCCAGCAGTTACTCCGGACAGGGGCTACCCTACGAGCAGTACTTC
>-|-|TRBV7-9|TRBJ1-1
CASSLGSPGTTEAFF
TGTGCCAGCAGCTTAGGAAGCCCAGGCACGACTGAAGCTTTCTTT
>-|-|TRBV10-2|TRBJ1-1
CATVAGLGAEAFF
TGCGCCACCGTAGCAGGGTTAGGCGCTGAAGCTTTCTTT
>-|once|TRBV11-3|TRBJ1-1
CASSSLGGAEAFF
TGTGCCAGCAGCTCCTTAGGGGGGGCCGAAGCTTTCTTT
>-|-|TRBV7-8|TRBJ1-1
CASSLFTMNTEAFF
TGTGCCAGCAGCTTATTTACCATGAACACTGAAGCTTTCTTT
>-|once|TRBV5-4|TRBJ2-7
CASSLLGVPYEQYF
TGTGCCAGCAGCCTGCTCGGGGTTCCCTACGAGCAGTACTTC
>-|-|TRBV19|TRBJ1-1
CASPPRGATDTEAFF
TGTGCCAGTCCGCCCCGGGGGGCGACTGACACTGAAGCTTTCTTT
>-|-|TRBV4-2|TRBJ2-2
CASSPRWDTNTGELFF
TGTGCCAGCAGCCCAAGATGGGACACCAACACCGGGGAGCTGTTTTTT
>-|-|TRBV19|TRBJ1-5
CASSIIRSINQPQHF
TGTGCCAGTAGTATAATCCGCAGCATCAATCAGCCCCAGCATTTT
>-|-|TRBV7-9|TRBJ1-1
CASLKERSEAFF
TGTGCCAGCCTTAAGGAGAGGTCTGAAGCTTTCTTT
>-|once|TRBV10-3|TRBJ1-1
CAISERQGDTEAFF
TGTGCCATCAGTGAACGGCAGGGTGACACTGAAGCTTTCTTT
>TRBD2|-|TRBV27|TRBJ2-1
CASRWGLASYNEQFF
TGTGCCAGCCGGTGGGGACTAGCCTCCTACAATGAGCAGTTCTTC
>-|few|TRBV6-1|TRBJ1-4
CASSRKKLFF
TGTGCCAGCTCCAGGAAAAAACTGTTTTTT
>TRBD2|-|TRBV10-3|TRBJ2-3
CAISGGGTDTQYF
TGTGCCATCAGTGGGGGGGGTACAGATACGCAGTATTTT
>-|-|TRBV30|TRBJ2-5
CAWSVRGRAGVRGETQYF
TGTGCCTGGAGTGTAAGGGGTCGGGCAGGGGTCAGGGGAGAGACCCAGTACTTC
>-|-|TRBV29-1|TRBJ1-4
CSVVYPATNEKLFF
TGCAGCGTCGTGTATCCTGCAACTAATGAAAAACTGTTTTTT
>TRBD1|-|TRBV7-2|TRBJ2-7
CASSLWGTGELKNEQYF
TGTGCCAGCAGCCTCTGGGGGACAGGGGAGTTGAAAAACGAGCAGTACTTC
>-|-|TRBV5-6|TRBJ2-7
CASGRSYEQYF
TGTGCCAGCGGGAGATCGTACGAGCAGTACTTC
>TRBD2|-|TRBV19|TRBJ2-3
CASSSGRARGDTQYF
TGTGCCAGTAGTAGCGGGAGGGCCAGAGGAGATACGCAGTATTTT
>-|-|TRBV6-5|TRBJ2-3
CASSLDSTDTQYF
TGTGCCAGCAGTCTCGACAGCACAGATACGCAGTATTTT
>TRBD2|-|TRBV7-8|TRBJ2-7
CASSRGRGFDEQYF
TGTGCCAGCAGCCGGGGGAGGGGTTTCGACGAGCAGTACTTC
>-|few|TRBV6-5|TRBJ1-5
CASRRQVDQPQHF
TGTGCCAGCAGGAGACAGGTGGATCAGCCCCAGCATTTT
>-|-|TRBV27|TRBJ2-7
CASSLYTGNEQYF
TGTGCCAGCAGTTTATATACAGGGAACGAGCAGTACTTC
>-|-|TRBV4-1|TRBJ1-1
CASSRPGPEAFF
TGCGCCAGCAGCCGGCCGGGGCCTGAAGCTTTCTTT
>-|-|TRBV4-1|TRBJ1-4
CASSFRVYYLSREKLFF
TGCGCCAGCAGTTTCAGGGTATATTACCTTTCGAGGGAAAAACTGTTTTTT